In this sample, the clone carrying this T cell receptor (beta chain) turned up a few times. Authors' data handling: Amplification of reference gene primers provided the estimated nucleated cell counts. The protocol was immunoSEQ multiplex PCR, while the TCRdb copy is restricted to in-frame clones and leaves out a portion. V and J calls and clone size are given by that table; D and trimming were obtained from the DNA. The profile shows around 300,000 clones, around nine tenths of them singletons. This sample was included in a study of blood T cell repertoires in COVID-19. Whole-study context: Specimens from acute and convalescent COVID-19 originated in the United States, Italy and Spain. From T cells, B-cell-depleted T cells, or PBMCs came the material, which was cDNA or gDNA.

This CDR3 contains 15 residues. The V gene's germline CDR1 is MNHEY and CDR2 SVGAGI. V dropped 4 bases and J dropped 7; count of bases not matched to a gene: 5. Material for sequencing was peripheral blood. This chain links TRBV6-5 with TRBJ1-6, with 9 bases matching TRBD1. The source is a woman in her forties who had recovered from COVID-19. The CDR3 is CASSFGQGRNSPLHF. In nucleotides, the CDR3 is TGTGCCAGCAGTTTCGGACAGGGGCGCAATTCACCCCTCCACTTT.